These T cell receptor beta chains were read from a single sample in a study of chemoradiotherapy in HPV16-positive cancers. This table comes from immunoSEQ multiplex PCR, and its TCRdb copy is limited to in-frame clones, with some not included. The data hold roughly 5,100 clones, with roughly 74% observed a single time. Sequenced material: tumor tissue, taken from a patient who underwent chemoradiotherapy. The receptors were sampled from a human donor with HPV-associated anogenital cancer. CDR3s include the opening cysteine and the closing phenylalanine or tryptophan. D genes are given only for firm matches. Part of the rows lack a size; the others show once, few, many or a class for expanded clones.

abundance,v_gene,d_gene,j_gene,CDR3aa,CDR3nt
-,TRBV11-2,TRBD1,TRBJ2-5,CASSLVRTGETQYF,TGTGCCAGCAGCTTAGTTCGGACAGGAGAGACCCAGTACTTC
-,TRBV9,-,TRBJ2-3,CASSKYNGDTQYF,TGTGCCAGCAGCAAGTACAACGGGGATACGCAGTATTTT
few,TRBV2,-,TRBJ2-3,CASSEAGDTQYF,TGTGCCAGCAGTGAAGCGGGAGATACGCAGTATTTT
-,TRBV27,-,TRBJ2-2,CASSLANTGELFF,TGTGCCAGCAGTTTAGCGAACACCGGGGAGCTGTTTTTT
few,TRBV28,-,TRBJ2-5,CASSLQGYVTQYF,TGTGCCAGCAGTTTGCAGGGTTATGTGACCCAGTACTTC
-,TRBV25-1,TRBD1,TRBJ1-4,CASSEFRGTGAEKLFF,TGTGCCAGCAGTGAATTCCGCGGGACAGGAGCTGAAAAACTGTTTTTT
few,TRBV10-3,-,TRBJ1-5,CAIKRDSNQPQHF,TGTGCCATCAAGAGGGATAGCAATCAGCCCCAGCATTTT
-,TRBV4-3,-,TRBJ2-5,CASSQARGTQETQYF,TGCGCCAGCAGCCAAGCCCGGGGGACTCAAGAGACCCAGTACTTC
-,TRBV6-1,-,TRBJ2-2,CASSEYGEVGELFF,TGTGCCAGCAGTGAATATGGGGAGGTCGGGGAGCTGTTTTTT
-,TRBV19,-,TRBJ2-2,CASRPGSDTGELFF,TGTGCCAGTAGACCCGGCTCGGACACCGGGGAGCTGTTTTTT
few,TRBV4-1,-,TRBJ1-3,CASSQEGTWGNTIYF,TGCGCCAGCAGCCAAGAAGGGACTTGGGGAAACACCATATATTTT
-,TRBV7-9,-,TRBJ2-7,CASSLPLGLGDEQYF,TGTGCCAGCAGTCTCCCTCTCGGGTTAGGCGACGAGCAGTACTTC
-,TRBV9,-,TRBJ2-1,CASSIVPDFYYTEQFF,TGTGCCAGCAGCATTGTCCCCGACTTCTACTACACTGAGCAGTTCTTC
-,TRBV21-1,-,TRBJ2-7,CASSKEVRHQLQSYEQYF,TGTGCCAGCAGCAAAGAGGTCCGACACCAACTACAATCCTACGAGCAGTACTTC
-,TRBV6-1,-,TRBJ2-7,CASSRGQSTYEQYF,TGTGCCAGCTCTAGAGGCCAGTCCACCTACGAGCAGTACTTC
-,TRBV9,TRBD1,TRBJ2-1,CASSPRTGDVSEQFF,TGTGCCAGCAGCCCTCGGACAGGGGACGTTAGTGAGCAGTTCTTC
few,TRBV6-1,-,TRBJ2-7,CASTRTGYEQYF,TGTGCCAGCACCCGAACTGGCTACGAGCAGTACTTC
-,TRBV20-1,-,TRBJ1-2,CSASPHYGYTF,TGCAGTGCTAGTCCACACTATGGCTACACCTTC
once,TRBV10-3,-,TRBJ2-7,CAIRVLMGYEQYF,TGTGCCATCCGAGTCCTGATGGGCTACGAGCAGTACTTC
-,TRBV28,TRBD1,TRBJ2-6,CASSFDRAGANVLTF,TGTGCCAGCAGTTTCGACAGGGCCGGGGCCAACGTCCTGACTTTC
-,TRBV4-1,-,TRBJ2-1,CASSQDGGYRGEQFF,TGCGCCAGCAGCCAAGATGGGGGGTACAGGGGTGAGCAGTTCTTC
-,TRBV11-3,TRBD2,TRBJ2-1,CASSLEGLAGDEQFF,TGTGCCAGCAGCTTAGAGGGACTAGCGGGAGATGAGCAGTTCTTC
-,TRBV12-5,-,TRBJ2-3,CASVPDLPGDTQYF,TGTGCTAGTGTCCCGGATTTACCGGGGGATACGCAGTATTTT
-,TRBV6-6,-,TRBJ2-5,CASCRGGRLGQETQYF,TGTGCCAGCTGCAGAGGGGGGCGACTAGGGCAAGAGACCCAGTACTTC
-,TRBV5-1,TRBD2,TRBJ2-1,CASSSSSGRASNEQFF,TGCGCCAGCAGTTCATCTAGCGGGAGGGCCTCTAATGAGCAGTTCTTC
once,TRBV7-9,-,TRBJ2-1,CASSLGPGTLWRGNEQFF,TGTGCCAGCAGCTTAGGACCCGGGACTCTATGGAGGGGCAATGAGCAGTTCTTC
-,TRBV27,-,TRBJ2-5,CASSLGGTSKTQYF,TGTGCCAGCAGTTTAGGGGGGACCTCAAAGACCCAGTACTTC
-,TRBV12-1,-,TRBJ2-7,CASSSSGLVFYEQYF,TGTGCCAGCAGCTCGTCGGGACTAGTTTTCTACGAGCAGTACTTC
few,TRBV9,TRBD1,TRBJ1-1,CASSVGTGATEAFF,TGTGCCAGCAGCGTGGGGACAGGGGCCACTGAAGCTTTCTTT
-,TRBV11-2,-,TRBJ2-7,CASSRWGLYGGGKRYEQYF,TGTGCCAGCAGCAGATGGGGCCTCTATGGCGGGGGCAAGCGGTACGAGCAGTACTTC
-,TRBV4-2,-,TRBJ2-7,CASSQEGRLSYEQYF,TGTGCCAGCAGCCAAGAGGGCCGGCTATCCTACGAGCAGTACTTC
medium-sized,TRBV7-2,-,TRBJ1-5,CASSLGQGHQPQHF,TGTGCCAGCAGCTTAGGTCAGGGGCATCAGCCCCAGCATTTT
-,TRBV6-1,-,TRBJ2-7,CASSEGWQTYEQYF,TGTGCCAGCAGTGAAGGGTGGCAGACGTACGAGCAGTACTTC
few,TRBV9,TRBD1,TRBJ2-7,CASSVGTGEIYEQYF,TGTGCCAGCAGCGTAGGAACAGGGGAGATCTACGAGCAGTACTTC
-,TRBV6-6,-,TRBJ1-1,CASSPVRANTEAFF,TGTGCCAGCAGTCCCGTGAGGGCGAACACTGAAGCTTTCTTT
few,TRBV14,-,TRBJ2-3,CASSPQWTSTTQYF,TGTGCCAGCAGCCCACAGTGGACCAGCACTACGCAGTATTTT
-,TRBV25-1,-,TRBJ1-3,CASSDVGTGNTIYF,TGTGCCAGCAGTGATGTGGGAACTGGAAACACCATATATTTT
-,TRBV7-3,TRBD2,TRBJ2-1,CASSSYSAGEQFF,TGTGCCAGCAGCTCTTACTCAGCGGGAGAGCAGTTCTTC
-,TRBV5-4,TRBD1,TRBJ2-5,CASSVGTGQYQETQYF,TGTGCCAGCAGCGTAGGGACAGGCCAATACCAAGAGACCCAGTACTTC
-,TRBV6-4,TRBD2,TRBJ2-1,CASSDSFAGGLNEQFF,TGTGCCAGCAGTGACTCGTTCGCGGGGGGACTCAATGAGCAGTTCTTC
-,TRBV6-5,-,TRBJ1-2,CASSTGGDYGYTF,TGTGCCAGCAGCACTGGGGGGGACTATGGCTACACCTTC
few,TRBV9,TRBD1,TRBJ2-5,CASSGQGAGETQYF,TGTGCCAGCAGCGGACAGGGGGCAGGGGAGACCCAGTACTTC
-,TRBV27,TRBD2,TRBJ2-1,CASSPGLAGDGSSYNEQFF,TGTGCCAGCAGTCCGGGACTAGCGGGAGACGGCAGCTCCTACAATGAGCAGTTCTTC
-,TRBV7-4,TRBD2,TRBJ2-4,CASSQDSGLAGGKAKNIQYF,TGTGCCAGCAGCCAAGACTCGGGACTAGCGGGAGGGAAAGCCAAAAACATTCAGTACTTC
-,TRBV9,-,TRBJ1-2,CASSVAEGPNYGYTF,TGTGCCAGCAGCGTAGCCGAGGGGCCTAACTATGGCTACACCTTC
once,TRBV6-5,TRBD1,TRBJ2-7,CASSRTGGESEQYF,TGTGCCAGCAGCAGGACAGGGGGCGAGTCCGAGCAGTACTTC
-,TRBV7-2,TRBD2,TRBJ2-7,CASSLGGISYEQYF,TGTGCCAGCAGCCTGGGGGGGATCTCCTACGAGCAGTACTTC